This TCR beta chain was profiled in a study of patients and donors after allogeneic stem cell transplantation. TCRdb re-analysed the RT-PCR reads in MiXCR, keeping a single row per CDR3 protein. The sample has approximately 200,000 distinct CDR3 sequences, around two fifths seen once. The CDR3 spans 15 residues. The germline V gene has CDR1 MDHEN and CDR2 SYDVKM. Trimming shortened V by 7 bases and J by 0 bases, and 13 bases separated the two germline ends. Sequencing was carried out using blood, either unsorted or a sorted T cell fraction (not recorded which). The rearrangement uses TRBV28 and TRBJ2-1; no clear D. The clonotype was recovered from a human donor who was either an allogeneic HSCT recipient or a stem cell or donor lymphocyte infusion donor (not recorded which). It is not recorded whose cells these are; they may come from a transplant donor. As DNA, the CDR3 is TGTGCCAGCATCTCGCGCTGGAGCTCCTACAATGAGCAGTTCTTC. Its protein product is CASISRWSSYNEQFF.